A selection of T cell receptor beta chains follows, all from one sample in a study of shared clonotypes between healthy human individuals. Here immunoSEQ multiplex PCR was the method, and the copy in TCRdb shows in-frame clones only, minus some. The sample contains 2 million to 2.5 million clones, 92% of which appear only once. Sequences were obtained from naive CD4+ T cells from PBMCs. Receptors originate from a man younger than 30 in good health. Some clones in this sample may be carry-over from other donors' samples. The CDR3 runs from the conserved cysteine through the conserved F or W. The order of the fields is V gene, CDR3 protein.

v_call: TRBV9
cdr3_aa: CASSAGPDNQPQHF

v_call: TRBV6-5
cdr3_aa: CASTQDFRVQPQHF

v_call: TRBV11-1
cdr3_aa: CASSFAGRTEAFF

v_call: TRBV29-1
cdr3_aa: CSAVRDRSNYGYTF

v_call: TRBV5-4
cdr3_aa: CASSFRTGSPYEQYF

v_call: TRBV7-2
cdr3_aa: CASSLNPRTAEAFF

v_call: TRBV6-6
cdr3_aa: CASNRPTGDSNQPQHF

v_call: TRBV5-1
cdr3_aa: CASSLLQGGEKLFF

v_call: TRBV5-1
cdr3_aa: CASSLGPHSGKSEAFF

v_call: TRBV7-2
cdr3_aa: CASSKNSGTIYF

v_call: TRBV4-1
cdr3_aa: CASSQEPTSSGPYNEQFF

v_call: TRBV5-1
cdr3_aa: CASSLDNRGGSGNTIYF

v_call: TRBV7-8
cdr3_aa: CASSLVASGGPDTQYF

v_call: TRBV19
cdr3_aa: CASSIRGSKELFF

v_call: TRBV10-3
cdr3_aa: CAISEMGGSSNQPQHF

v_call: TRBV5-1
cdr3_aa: CASSLEVPEGTGELFF

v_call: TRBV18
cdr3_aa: CASSPGIDRDNEQFF

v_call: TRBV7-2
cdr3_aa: CASSLNSGDQETQYF

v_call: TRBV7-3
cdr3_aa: CASSRSGTGVRRNTEAFF

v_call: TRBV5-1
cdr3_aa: CASTTSGSYRNEQFF

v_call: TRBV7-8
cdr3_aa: CASSPMGTSGTDTQYF

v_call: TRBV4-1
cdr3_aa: CASSPIIMTSGAYEQYF

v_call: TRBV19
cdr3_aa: CASSIGWRGSYYNEQFF

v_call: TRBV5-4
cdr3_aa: CASSLGPNGADTQYF

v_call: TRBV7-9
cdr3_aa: CASSPRQGETQYF

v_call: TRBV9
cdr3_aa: CASVGGGSSYNEQFF

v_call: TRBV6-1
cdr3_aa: CASRVGSANEKLFF

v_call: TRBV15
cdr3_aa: CATSRDPYRAADTQYF

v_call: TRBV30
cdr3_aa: CAWDEGRNQPQHF

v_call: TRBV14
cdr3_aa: CASSQGHRGDLPLYGYTF

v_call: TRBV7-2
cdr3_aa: CASSLGTYNQPQHF

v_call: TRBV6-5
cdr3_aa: CASSYAGSPINEQFF

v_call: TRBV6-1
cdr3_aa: CASIKGLAGEQYF

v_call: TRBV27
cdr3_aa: CASSLFYPLRQGQGQPQHF

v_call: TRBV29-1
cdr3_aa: CSARAPRAAETQYF

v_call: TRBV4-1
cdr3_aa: CASRRTGNTEAFF

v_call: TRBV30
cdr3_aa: CARGTGGYEQFF

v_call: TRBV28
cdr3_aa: CASTEGFGEQFF

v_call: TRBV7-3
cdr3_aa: CASSLGLLAGGLDTQYF

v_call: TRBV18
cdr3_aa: CASSPPRTGGQPQHF

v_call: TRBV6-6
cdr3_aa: CASSSQGGSYNEQFF

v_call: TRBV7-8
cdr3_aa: CASSLVSGEQYF

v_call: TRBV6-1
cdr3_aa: CASSVFLARHGYTF

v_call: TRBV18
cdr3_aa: CASSPVSSYEQYF

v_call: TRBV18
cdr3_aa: CASSPTAIQETQYF

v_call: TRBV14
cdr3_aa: CASSQSRNYGYTF

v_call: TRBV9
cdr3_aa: CASSPQGHLTEAFF

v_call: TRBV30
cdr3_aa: CAWGNTRDPYEQYF

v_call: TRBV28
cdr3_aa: CASRGTGTLYYGYTF

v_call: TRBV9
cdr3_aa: CASSVDPSSYEQYF

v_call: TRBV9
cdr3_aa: CASSRTGRFEAFF

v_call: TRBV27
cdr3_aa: CASGESRGWGTEAFF

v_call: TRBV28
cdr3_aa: CASSRQEFDTDTQYF

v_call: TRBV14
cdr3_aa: CASSLSPGLVGPAKNIQYF